These 2 T cell receptor beta chains were sequenced from one sample in a study of blood T cell repertoires in COVID-19. The data were produced by immunoSEQ multiplex PCR, yet TCRdb's version contains in-frame clones alone and is incomplete. The table shows approximately 97,000 clones, with roughly 90% occurring only once. Sequenced: peripheral blood. These receptors were collected from a woman of 80 years or more with acute or convalescent COVID-19.

This clone is a singleton in its sample. The V call is TRBV25-1, the J call TRBJ1-6; 10 nucleotides agree with TRBD1. The CDR3 sequence is 14 residues long. CDR1 is MGHDK and CDR2 is SYGVNS in the germline V gene. Trimming took 5 bases from V and 9 from J; bases not matched to a gene: 4. The CDR3 region is CASSPRTGGSPLHF. The DNA of the CDR3 is TGTGCCAGCAGTCCCCGGACAGGGGGTTCACCCCTCCACTTT.

This rearrangement joins TRBV20-1 to TRBJ1-1; 10 positions match TRBD1. The CDR3 sequence is 14 residues long. Looked up from germline, CDR1 is DFQATT and CDR2 is SNEGSKA (reference sequence). The J segment lost 5 bases and the V segment lost 3 bases, leaving 6 bases of the junction unmatched. CDR3 amino acids: CSASPGQGGTEAFF. In nucleotides, the CDR3 is TGCAGTGCTAGTCCCGGACAGGGGGGGACTGAAGCTTTCTTT.